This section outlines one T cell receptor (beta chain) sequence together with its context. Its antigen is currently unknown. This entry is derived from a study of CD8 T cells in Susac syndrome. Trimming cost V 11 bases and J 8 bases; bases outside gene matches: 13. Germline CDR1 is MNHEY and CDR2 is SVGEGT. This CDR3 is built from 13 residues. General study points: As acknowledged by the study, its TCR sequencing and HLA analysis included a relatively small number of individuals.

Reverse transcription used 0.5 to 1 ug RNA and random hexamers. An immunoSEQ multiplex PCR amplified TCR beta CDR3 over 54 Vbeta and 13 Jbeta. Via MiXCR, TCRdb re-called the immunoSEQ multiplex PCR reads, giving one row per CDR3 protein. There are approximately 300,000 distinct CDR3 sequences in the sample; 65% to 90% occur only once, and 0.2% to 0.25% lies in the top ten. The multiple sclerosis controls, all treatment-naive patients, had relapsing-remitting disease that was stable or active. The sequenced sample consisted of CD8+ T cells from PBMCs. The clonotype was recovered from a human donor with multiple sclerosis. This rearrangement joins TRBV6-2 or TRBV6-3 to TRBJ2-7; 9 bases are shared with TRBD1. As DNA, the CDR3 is TGTGCCGGTGCTGGGGACAGGGAGGATAAGCAGTACTTC. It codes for CAGAGDREDKQYF.